The 6 T cell receptor beta chains presented below share a single source sample, sequenced in a study of T cell responses to AZD1222 COVID-19 vaccine. Repertoires were generated with immunoSEQ multiplex PCR, while TCRdb's copy carries only in-frame clones and drops some. The table records roughly 120,000 clones, 80% to 90% of them present only once. Here the sequenced sample was peripheral blood, taken on day 0 of AZD1222 vaccination. These receptors were obtained from an adult in good health.

The V and J genes are TRBV27 and TRBJ2-3; 16 nucleotides align to TRBD2. Germline CDR1 reads MNHEY; CDR2 reads SMNVEV (reference sequence). J was trimmed by 4 bases and V by 5 bases; bases with no gene match: 3. The CDR3 totals 16 residues. DNA of the CDR3: TGTGCCAGCAGTCAAGGGACTAGCGGGAGGGCAGATACGCAGTATTTT. Its translation is CASSQGTSGRADTQYF.

The rearrangement joins TRBV18 to TRBJ1-1; D is unresolved. The CDR3 spans 13 residues. Trimming shortened V by 4 bases and J by 1 base, and 7 bases separated the two germline ends. The germline V gene encodes CDR1 KGHSH and CDR2 LQKENI. In nucleotides, the CDR3 is TGTGCCAGCTCACTTGGGCAGAACACTGAAGCTTTCTTT. Its translation is CASSLGQNTEAFF.

This chain connects TRBV4-2 to TRBJ1-1; 7 nucleotides line up with TRBD1. The V and J ends lost 5 bases and 1 base, in that order; junction bases with no gene match: 7. Germline V gene lookup returns CDR1 LGHNA and CDR2 YNFKEQ. The CDR3 spans 15 residues. The CDR3 reads CASSNTGAGNTEAFF. The CDR3 DNA reads TGTGCCAGCAGCAATACAGGGGCGGGGAACACTGAAGCTTTCTTT.

The chain couples TRBV28 to TRBJ2-1; 9 bases align to TRBD2. In germline, CDR1 is MDHEN, CDR2 SYDVKM. V lost 8 bases and J lost 8; bases outside the gene matches: 10. This CDR3 comprises 14 residues. The CDR3 DNA follows: TGTGCCAGCGCTCCAGGGACTAGCTGGTATGAGCAGTTCTTC. As protein: CASAPGTSWYEQFF.

The CDR3 protein is CASSIPSGPEAFF. In nucleotides, the CDR3 is TGTGCCAGTAGTATCCCCTCGGGCCCGGAAGCTTTCTTT. The chain has TRBV19 and TRBJ1-1; D not certain. Germline CDR1 and CDR2: LNHDA and SQIVND (reference sequence). This CDR3 is 13 amino acids long. Deletions cut 3 bases from V and 8 bases from J, with 13 bases between.

This chain joins TRBV5-1 and TRBJ1-2; no reliable D call. Germline V lookup: CDR1 SGHRS, CDR2 YFSETQ. Trimming shortened V by 1 base and J by 2 bases, and 6 bases separated the two germline ends. This CDR3 contains 13 residues. CDR3 DNA sequence: TGCGCCAGCAGCTTGCTACAAAACTATGGCTACACCTTC. Its protein product is CASSLLQNYGYTF.